Following are 21 T cell receptor beta chains from one sample sequenced in a study of T cell responses to AZD1222 COVID-19 vaccine. Repertoires were generated with immunoSEQ multiplex PCR, while TCRdb's copy carries only in-frame clones and drops some. The sample records some 78,000 clones, 83% being singletons. The sample here was peripheral blood, taken 28 days after the second AZD1222 dose. These receptors all stem from an adult who received the AZD1222 COVID-19 vaccine.

In this sample, this clone turned up a few times. J is TRBJ2-1 and V is TRBV6-5, with D perhaps given as TRBD1 or TRBD2 (6 bases each). The V gene lost 6 bases and the J gene lost 5 bases, with 14 bases spanning the gap. Germline V gene sequence: CDR1 MNHEY, CDR2 SVGAGI. CDR3 length: 14 amino acids. This CDR3 reads CASRRDNADNEQFF. The CDR3 region has the DNA TGTGCCAGCAGGCGGGACAACGCTGACAATGAGCAGTTCTTC.

The chain links TRBV27 to TRBJ2-7; 8 bases fit TRBD1. The CDR3 contains 14 residues. J gave up 2 bases and V 3 bases, and 3 bases lay outside the gene matches. The germline V gene encodes CDR1 MNHEY and CDR2 SMNVEV (reference sequence). The chain's CDR3 is CASSFGTGAYEQYF. CDR3 nucleotides: TGTGCCAGCAGTTTCGGGACAGGCGCCTACGAGCAGTACTTC.

The gene calls are TRBV10-3 and TRBJ2-7, with D uncertain. This CDR3 comprises 13 residues. Germline CDR1 reads ENHRY; CDR2 reads SYGVKD. V dropped 7 bases and J dropped 0 bases, with 10 bases sitting between them. Written as DNA, the CDR3 is TGTGCCATCACCTCCAGCAACTCCTACGAGCAGTACTTC. As protein: CAITSSNSYEQYF.

The chain employs TRBV30 and TRBJ2-7; TRBD1 aligns across 8 bases. Trimming took 2 bases from V and 1 from J; bases not matched to a gene: 7. The CDR3 is 15 residues long. Germline lookup yields CDR1 GTSNPN and CDR2 SVGIG (reference sequence). DNA of the CDR3: TGTGCCTGGAGTACGGGGACAGGAAGGTCCTACGAGCAGTACTTC. It specifies CAWSTGTGRSYEQYF.

The genes are TRBV19 and TRBJ2-5; D uncertain. V dropped 0 bases and J dropped 4 bases, with 6 bases sitting between them. The CDR3 is made up of 13 amino acids. The germline CDR1 and CDR2 sequences are LNHDA and SQIVND (reference sequence). CDR3 loop: CASSIDRGETQYF. The CDR3 region has the DNA TGTGCCAGTAGTATAGATCGAGGAGAGACCCAGTACTTC.

The chain links TRBV7-3 to TRBJ2-1, with a possible D match to TRBD2 (5 bases). Germline V gives CDR1 SGHTA, CDR2 FQGTGA. Trimming removed 5 bases from V and 2 bases from J, with 13 bases in between. The CDR3 length is 15 residues. The CDR3 spells CASSREKATYNEQFF. The DNA for the CDR3 is TGTGCCAGCAGCCGGGAAAAGGCAACCTACAATGAGCAGTTCTTC.

This clone came up a few times. This chain links TRBV7-6 with TRBJ1-1; D might be TRBD1 (6 bases). This CDR3 has 14 residues. CDR1 SGHVS and CDR2 FNYEAQ come from the germline V gene. V lost 3 bases, J lost 7 bases, and 15 bases lay in between. The CDR3 DNA sequence: TGTGCCAGCAGCTTTCTTACAGGGAGAGATGAAGCTTTCTTT. Its protein is CASSFLTGRDEAFF.

The chain is built from TRBV7-9 and TRBJ1-1; no clear D gene. The length of the CDR3 is 13 residues. The germline V gene has CDR1 SEHNR and CDR2 FQNEAQ (reference sequence). V was clipped by 3 bases and J by 3 bases, with 8 bases between them. The CDR3: CASSLTLDTEAFF. CDR3 nucleotide sequence: TGTGCCAGCAGCTTGACGTTAGACACTGAAGCTTTCTTT.

V and J are TRBV25-1 and TRBJ1-4, with 7 positions matching TRBD1. The CDR3 loop spans 17 amino acids. Per germline, CDR1 MGHDK and CDR2 SYGVNS. J lost 4 bases, V lost 4 bases, and 12 bases had no gene match. The CDR3 here is CASSAGTAKGGNEKLFF. CDR3 bases: TGTGCCAGCAGTGCTGGGACAGCGAAGGGGGGTAATGAAAAACTGTTTTTT.

This clone was found once. The genes are TRBV7-2 and TRBJ1-6; TRBD1 matches 9 bases. Per germline, CDR1 SGHTA and CDR2 FQGNSA. J gave up 10 bases and V 5 bases, and 15 bases lay outside the gene matches. The CDR3 runs to 17 residues. The CDR3 loop is CASSHNLPGQGASPLHF. CDR3 DNA sequence: TGTGCCAGCAGCCACAACTTACCGGGACAGGGAGCCTCACCCCTCCACTTT.

This chain connects TRBV5-1 to TRBJ2-5, with TRBD2 matching 13 bases. V gave up 3 bases and J gave up 5 bases; unmatched junction bases: 1. The CDR3 loop spans 14 amino acids. Germline CDR1 reads SGHRS; CDR2 reads YFSETQ. The CDR3 bases are TGCGCCAGCAGCTCGACTAGCGGGGGGGAGACCCAGTACTTC. It is translated as CASSSTSGGETQYF.

The gene calls are TRBV5-1 and TRBJ2-7, with TRBD1 matching 10 bases. CDR3 size: 16 residues. Germline V CDR1 and CDR2: SGHRS, YFSETQ. After removal of 2 bases from V and 7 bases from J, the junction contained 12 bases not matched to a gene. The CDR3 sequence is CASSLRPGQGSYEQYF. In nucleotides, the CDR3 is TGCGCCAGCAGCTTACGACCGGGACAGGGGTCGTATGAGCAGTACTTC.

This clone was observed once. This chain connects TRBV19 to TRBJ2-1; 10 bases line up with TRBD2. This CDR3 is 15 amino acids long. V trimming: 4 bases; J trimming: 3 bases; junction bases outside the gene matches: 3. Germline values: CDR1 LNHDA, CDR2 SQIVND (reference sequence). CDR3 residues: CASSKLAGFYNEQFF. DNA of the CDR3: TGTGCCAGTAGTAAACTAGCGGGATTCTACAATGAGCAGTTCTTC. The full variable domain, with the rest looked up from reference TRBV19 and TRBJ2-1, is DGGITQSPKYLFRKEGQNVTLSCEQNLNHDAMYWYRQDPGQGLRLIYYSQIVNDFQKGDIAEGYSVSREKKESFPLTVTSAQKNPTAFYLCASSKLAGFYNEQFFGPGTRLTVL.

V and J are TRBV7-9 and TRBJ2-2; D is uncertain. The V end lost 5 bases, the J end lost 7 bases, and 14 bases lay between the germline ends. This CDR3 has 14 amino acids. Germline-derived CDR1 and CDR2 are SEHNR and FQNEAQ (reference sequence). CDR3 in DNA: TGTGCCAGCAGCCCCGAGGCAGTCCTCGGGGAGCTGTTTTTT. The encoded protein is CASSPEAVLGELFF. Supplemented by reference TRBV7-9 and TRBJ2-2, the full variable domain reads DTGVSQNPRHKITKRGQNVTFRCDPISEHNRLYWYRQTLGQGPEFLTYFQNEAQLEKSRLLSDRFSAERPKGSFSTLEIQRTEQGDSAMYLCASSPEAVLGELFFGEGSRLTVL.

The rearrangement uses TRBV7-3 and TRBJ1-5; D is perhaps TRBD1 (5 bases). There are 13 residues in the CDR3. Germline-derived CDR1 and CDR2 are SGHTA and FQGTGA. The V gene lost 0 bases and the J gene lost 5 bases, with 5 bases spanning the gap. CDR3 in amino acids: CASSLTGDQPQHF. DNA of the CDR3: TGTGCCAGCAGCTTAACGGGGGATCAGCCCCAGCATTTT. Based on the CDR3 plus reference TRBV7-3 and TRBJ1-5, the full variable domain is GAGVSQTPSNKVTEKGKYVELRCDPISGHTALYWYRQSLGQGPEFLIYFQGTGAADDSGLPNDRFFAVRPEGSVSTLKIQRTERGDSAVYLCASSLTGDQPQHFGDGTRLSIL.

This chain uses TRBV28 with TRBJ2-3; 14 bases line up with TRBD2. The CDR3 has 16 amino acids. The V gene end was trimmed by 3 bases and the J gene end by 8 bases; junction bases not matched to a gene: 7. Germline V CDR1 and CDR2: MDHEN, SYDVKM. The CDR3 loop is CASSFGTSGGPGTQYF. The DNA of the CDR3 is TGTGCCAGCAGTTTCGGGACTAGCGGGGGCCCGGGTACGCAGTATTTT. Combining the CDR3 with reference TRBV28 and TRBJ2-3 gives the whole variable domain DVKVTQSSRYLVKRTGEKVFLECVQDMDHENMFWYRQDPGLGLRLIYFSYDVKMKEKGDIPEGYSVSREKKERFSLILESASTNQTSMYLCASSFGTSGGPGTQYFGPGTRLTVL.

This sequence joins TRBV4-3 and TRBJ2-3; perhaps TRBD1 as D (6 bases). V dropped 3 bases and J dropped 0 bases, with 7 bases sitting between them. From germline, CDR1 is LGHNA and CDR2 YSLEER. The length of the CDR3 is 14 residues. CDR3 DNA: TGCGCCAGCAGCCAGGACAGAAGCACAGATACGCAGTATTTT. It is translated as CASSQDRSTDTQYF.

V usage is TRBV6-6 and J usage is TRBJ1-4; D gene ambiguous. This CDR3 contains 14 residues. Looked up from germline, CDR1 is MNHNY and CDR2 is SVGAGI (reference sequence). Trimming took 5 bases from V and 0 from J, leaving 7 bases between them. Written as DNA, the CDR3 is TGTGCCAGCAGTCAAAGCACAACTAATGAAAAACTGTTTTTT. It is translated as CASSQSTTNEKLFF.

The gene calls are TRBV19 and TRBJ1-5, with 9 bases that match TRBD1. Germline loops: CDR1 LNHDA, CDR2 SQIVND (reference sequence). J lost 3 bases, V lost 6 bases, and 3 bases had no gene match. CDR3 size: 14 residues. The DNA for the CDR3 is TGTGCCAGTAGGGGACAGGGATTCAATCAGCCCCAGCATTTT. Amino acids: CASRGQGFNQPQHF.

The chain is built from TRBV27 and TRBJ1-5, with a possible D match to TRBD1 (6 bases). The length of the CDR3 is 15 residues. The germline V gene has CDR1 MNHEY and CDR2 SMNVEV (reference sequence). The V end was cut by 6 bases, the J end by 4 bases, with 16 bases between. Written as DNA, the CDR3 is TGTGCCAGCAGCAAAAACAAACAGGGAAATCAGCCCCAGCATTTT. It translates to CASSKNKQGNQPQHF.

The sample holds a few counts of this clone. The rearrangement joins TRBV11-2 to TRBJ2-7, with D perhaps TRBD1 (6 bases). The CDR3 runs 14 residues. Per germline, CDR1 SGHAT and CDR2 FQNNGV. V lost 0 bases, J lost 4 bases, and 10 bases lay in between. The CDR3 reads CASSLETGQYEQYF. The CDR3 bases are TGTGCCAGCAGCTTAGAGACAGGACAATACGAGCAGTACTTC.